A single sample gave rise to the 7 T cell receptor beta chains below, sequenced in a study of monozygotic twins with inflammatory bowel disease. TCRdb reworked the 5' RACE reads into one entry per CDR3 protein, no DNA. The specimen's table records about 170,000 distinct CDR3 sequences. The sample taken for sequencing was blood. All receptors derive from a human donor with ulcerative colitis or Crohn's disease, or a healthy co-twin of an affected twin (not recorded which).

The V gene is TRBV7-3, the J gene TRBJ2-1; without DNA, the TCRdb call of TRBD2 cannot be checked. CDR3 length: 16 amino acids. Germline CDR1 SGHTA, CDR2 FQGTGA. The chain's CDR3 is CASSLITGTSSNEQFF.

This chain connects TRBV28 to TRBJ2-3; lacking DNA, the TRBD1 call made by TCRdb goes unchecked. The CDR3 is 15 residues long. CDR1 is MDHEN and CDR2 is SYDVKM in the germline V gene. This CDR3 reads CASSFVVGATDTQYF.

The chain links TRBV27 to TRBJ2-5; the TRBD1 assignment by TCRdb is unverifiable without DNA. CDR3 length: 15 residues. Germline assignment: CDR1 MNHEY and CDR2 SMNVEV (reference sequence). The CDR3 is CASSLRASAPGAQYF.

CDR3 amino acids: CASSSWDREATQYF. The gene calls are TRBV27 and TRBJ2-3; absent DNA, TCRdb's TRBD1 call cannot be checked. Looked up from germline, CDR1 is MNHEY and CDR2 is SMNVEV (reference sequence). The CDR3 is 14 amino acids.

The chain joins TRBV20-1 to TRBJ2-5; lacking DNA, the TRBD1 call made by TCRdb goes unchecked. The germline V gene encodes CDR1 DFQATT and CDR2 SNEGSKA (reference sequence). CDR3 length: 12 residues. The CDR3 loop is CSAGGYSETQYF.

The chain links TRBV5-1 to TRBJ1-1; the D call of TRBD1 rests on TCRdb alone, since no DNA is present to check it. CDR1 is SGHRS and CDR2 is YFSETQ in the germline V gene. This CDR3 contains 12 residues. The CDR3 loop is CASRAGQLEAFF.

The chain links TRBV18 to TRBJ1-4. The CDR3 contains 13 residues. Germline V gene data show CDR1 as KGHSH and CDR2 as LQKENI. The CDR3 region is CASSPLAGEKLFF.